This TCR beta chain stems from a study of T cell responses to AZD1222 COVID-19 vaccine (TCRdb year 2021). About the full investigation: AZD1222 recipients given second doses at about 4 weeks or at about 12 weeks were pooled, since spike-specific TCR depth and breadth were not found to differ between the two schedules. Trial participants were enrolled into age subgroups of 18-55, 56-69 and 70-plus years, which contained about 150, 27 and 61 TCR-sequenced participants, respectively. A total of about 230 trial participants underwent TCR sequencing, of whom 207 received two doses of AZD1222 and about 26 received two doses of the MenACWY control vaccine. What the research found in general, with its limitations: Participants were mostly white British, with more females than males. The authors suggested clonal diversity may have been underestimated. The 56-69-year group was small, and its depth increase did not reach significance, likely because of low power. Vaccine-associated CD4 TCRs spanned the whole spike protein, with dominant responses in regions 160-218 and 743-854. Only a handful of AZD1222 recipients were SARS-CoV-2 seropositive at baseline, limiting conclusions about previously exposed vaccinees. Because no samples from the day 14 peak response were available, repertoires could be characterized only after the peak T cell response. After two AZD1222 doses, both the breadth and the depth of spike-specific TCRs were significantly higher than at day 0 and than in MenACWY recipients. Nearly half of unique spike-specific TCRs reportedly recognized epitopes outside regions mutated in the B.1.351 and B.1.1.7 variants.

The time point label of this sample denotes: baseline before first vaccination. The vaccinee samples were drawn from two UK trials, COV001 and COV002, one of which was a single-blind randomized controlled phase 2/3 trial testing AZD1222 (ChAdOx1 nCoV-19) in healthy adults. For TCRbeta chain sequencing, PBMC samples were collected from trial participants at day 0 and at day 28 after the second dose. As for this clone: Its recognized antigen is unknown. Per-base qualities were not stored, and no clone one base away is much larger.

The CDR3 runs 14 residues from the cysteine to the phenylalanine. Kept here is only the CDR3 DNA, which spans 42 bases and is read in frame from base 1. From a lookup of the germline V gene, CDR1 and CDR2 are SGHRS and YFSETQ. The V end gives up 4 bases and the J end 6 bases, leaving 6 bases in the junction not matched to a gene. The CDR3 regions of human TCRbeta chains were analyzed by immunosequencing. As for how the authors treated the data: TCRs in the repertoires were matched against a reference library of SARS-CoV-2-specific TCRs that had been generated with the MIRA antigen-specificity platform. Breadth was defined as the fraction of unique TCRs that were SARS-CoV-2-associated. Depth was defined as the fraction of total T cells that were SARS-CoV-2-associated. Each spike-specific TCR was assigned to its reactive spike region and to a CD4 or CD8 class using the MIRA data. Log10-transformed breadth and depth values were compared by one-way ANOVA with Sidak's multiple comparisons tests. What TCRdb holds here is the immuneACCESS table cut down to in-frame rearrangements. Part of the clones is not present; checked against another copy, under half of the missing clones reflect an unresolved V gene, and the others are unexplained. The DNA was the basis for D and trimming; V, J and clone size are from that table. The sample profile shows about 120,000 clones; 75% to 90% of them were found once. The top ten clonotypes cover about 3% of the sample.

The chain is encoded by TRBV5-1 joined to TRBJ1-4, and 7 junction bases match TRBD1. Source: peripheral blood, taken on day 0 of AZD1222 vaccination. The TCR comes from an adult in good health. Read as DNA, the sequence is TGCGCCAGCAGCGTGGACAGGTCGGATGAAAAACTGTTTTTT. It specifies CASSVDRSDEKLFF.